This TCR beta chain was recovered during a study of blood T cell repertoires in COVID-19. Clones were read by immunoSEQ multiplex PCR, and TCRdb kept only the in-frame ones, dropping some. The sample holds 200,000 or so clones, 88% seen once. The CDR3 runs 16 residues. The chain recombines TRBV21-1 with TRBJ2-7; the D call in the table, TRBD1, was not verified against the DNA. TRBV21-1 is designated a pseudogene. The sample was PBMCs or T cells enriched from blood (not recorded which). The sequence was collected from a woman aged 30 to 39 who had recovered from COVID-19. The DNA of the CDR3 is TGTGCCAGCAGCAAAGCGCTGGGACAGGACACCTACGAGCAGTACTTC. Protein: CASSKALGQDTYEQYF.